Listed below are T cell receptor beta chains from one sample, sequenced in a study of T cells in Graves' hyperthyroidism and ophthalmopathy. One entry per CDR3 protein, called by TCRdb with MiXCR from the multiplex PCR reads. The data hold 200,000 or so distinct CDR3 sequences, with about 15% observed a single time. Material for sequencing was blood. The receptors come from a woman aged 50 to 60 with Graves' hyperthyroidism. Each CDR3 is given with its conserved first and last residue. A D gene is named only where the DNA matches it firmly. Rows give clone size only sometimes, using once, few, many, or a class for an expanded clone.

TRBJ1-1 | - | TRBV20-1 | - | CSARDSAGYTEAFF | TGCAGTGCTAGAGATTCAGCAGGTTACACTGAAGCTTTCTTT
TRBJ1-2 | - | TRBV28 | many | CASSLLGVGDRGYTF | TGTGCCAGCAGTTTATTAGGTGTGGGGGATCGTGGCTACACCTTC
TRBJ2-2 | - | TRBV12-3/TRBV12-4 | - | CASRTRPTGELFF | TGTGCCAGCAGGACTAGACCCACCGGGGAGCTGTTTTTT
TRBJ2-7 | - | TRBV7-8 | many | CASSFPFLEGMNEQYF | TGTGCCAGCAGCTTCCCCTTTTTGGAAGGGATGAACGAGCAGTACTTC
TRBJ1-1 | - | TRBV30 | many | CAWRGHLNTEAFF | TGTGCCTGGAGGGGACACCTTAACACTGAAGCTTTCTTT
TRBJ1-1 | - | TRBV9 | many | CASSVQGNTEAFF | TGTGCCAGCAGCGTACAGGGGAACACTGAAGCTTTCTTT
TRBJ1-1 | - | TRBV30 | many | CAWIGGATVEAFF | TGTGCCTGGATCGGGGGAGCGACAGTTGAAGCTTTCTTT
TRBJ2-7 | - | TRBV28 | - | CASRLGGVGEQYF | TGTGCCAGCAGATTAGGCGGGGTCGGCGAGCAGTACTTC
TRBJ1-1 | TRBD1 | TRBV5-4 | - | CASSRDRGGVRNTEAFF | TGTGCCAGCAGCAGGGACAGGGGCGGCGTAAGGAACACTGAAGCTTTCTTT
TRBJ2-1 | TRBD2 | TRBV6-1 | - | CASSPLAGVNNEQFF | TGTGCCAGCAGCCCCCTAGCGGGAGTGAATAATGAGCAGTTCTTC
TRBJ2-7 | - | TRBV4-1 | - | CASSQSPVPSYEQYF | TGCGCCAGCAGCCAATCCCCAGTGCCCTCCTACGAGCAGTACTTC
TRBJ1-4 | - | TRBV3-1 | - | CASSQGPIRNEKLFF | TGTGCCAGCAGCCAAGGCCCCATTCGTAATGAAAAACTGTTTTTT
TRBJ1-5 | - | TRBV4-2 | - | CASSLHSGTNYQPQHF | TGTGCCAGCAGCCTTCACTCCGGGACAAATTATCAGCCCCAGCATTTT
TRBJ2-1 | TRBD2 | TRBV20-1 | - | CSAWASLAGHLSYNEQFF | TGCAGTGCTTGGGCCTCACTAGCGGGCCATCTCTCCTACAATGAGCAGTTCTTC
TRBJ2-7 | - | TRBV20-1 | - | CSASLNQGNHEQYF | TGCAGTGCCAGCCTTAACCAGGGGAACCACGAGCAGTACTTC
TRBJ2-7 | TRBD1 | TRBV30 | - | CAWQQGVYYEQYF | TGTGCCTGGCAACAGGGGGTCTACTACGAGCAGTACTTC
TRBJ2-2 | TRBD2 | TRBV14 | - | CASSQDLLAGDTGELFF | TGTGCCAGCAGCCAAGATCTTCTAGCGGGAGACACCGGGGAGCTGTTTTTT
TRBJ1-6 | - | TRBV20-1 | - | CSARDQGRGASALHF | TGCAGTGCTAGAGATCAAGGCAGAGGTGCTTCAGCCCTCCACTTT
TRBJ2-5 | TRBD2 | TRBV20-1 | - | CSATGTSGRVQETQYF | TGCAGTGCCACCGGGACTAGCGGGAGGGTTCAAGAGACCCAGTACTTC
TRBJ2-6 | - | TRBV11-3 | - | CASSPRTAYSGANVLTF | TGTGCCAGCAGCCCAAGGACAGCCTACTCTGGGGCCAACGTCCTGACTTTC
TRBJ1-2 | - | TRBV29-1 | - | CSVGTTGPHYGYTF | TGCAGCGTTGGGACGACAGGCCCTCACTATGGCTACACCTTC
TRBJ1-2 | - | TRBV6-1 | many | CASSPGQRPNYGYTF | TGTGCCAGCAGCCCAGGACAGCGACCTAACTATGGCTACACCTTC
TRBJ1-1 | - | TRBV11-2 | - | CASRGGSLTEAFF | TGTGCCAGCAGGGGGGGTAGCCTCACTGAAGCTTTCTTT
TRBJ2-2 | - | TRBV6-6 | - | CASSYDGPGELFF | TGTGCCAGCAGTTACGATGGTCCCGGGGAGCTGTTTTTT
TRBJ1-1 | - | TRBV12-3/TRBV12-4 | many | CASSGEMNTEAFF | TGTGCCAGCAGTGGAGAGATGAACACTGAAGCTTTCTTT
TRBJ2-1 | - | TRBV7-7 | many | CASSSQVAGVYNEQFF | TGTGCTAGCAGCTCTCAGGTGGCAGGGGTATACAATGAGCAGTTCTTC
TRBJ2-5 | TRBD1 | TRBV3-1 | many | CASSRQIGAGGVLETQYF | TGTGCCAGCAGCCGCCAAATTGGGGCAGGGGGCGTGCTGGAGACCCAGTACTTC
TRBJ2-4 | - | TRBV10-3 | - | CAISEQPPGVGKNIQYF | TGTGCCATCAGTGAGCAGCCCCCAGGGGTTGGCAAAAACATTCAGTACTTC
TRBJ2-5 | TRBD1 | TRBV15 | few | CATSSSGTEETQYF | TGTGCCACCAGCAGCTCCGGGACAGAAGAGACCCAGTACTTC
TRBJ2-7 | TRBD1 | TRBV10-1 | many | CASSDPQGESVYEQYF | TGCGCCAGCAGTGACCCTCAGGGGGAGAGCGTCTACGAGCAGTACTTC
TRBJ2-5 | TRBD2 | TRBV20-1 | - | CSAIRTSGSSETQYF | TGCAGTGCTATCAGGACTAGCGGGAGTTCAGAGACCCAGTACTTC
TRBJ2-1 | - | TRBV11-2 | - | CASSLTLGSACNEQFF | TGTGCCAGCAGCTTAACCCTAGGTTCCGCCTGCAATGAGCAGTTCTTC
TRBJ2-6 | TRBD2 | TRBV7-3 | many | CASSTGLAGGSGANVLTF | TGTGCCAGCAGCACGGGACTAGCGGGAGGATCTGGGGCCAACGTCCTGACTTTC
TRBJ2-1 | TRBD2 | TRBV20-1 | - | CSARGGGVQSSYNEQFF | TGCAGTGCTAGAGGGGGGGGAGTCCAGAGCTCCTACAATGAGCAGTTCTTC
TRBJ2-1 | TRBD2 | TRBV11-3 | - | CASNPSGRNNEQFF | TGTGCCAGCAACCCTAGCGGGAGAAACAATGAGCAGTTCTTC
TRBJ1-1 | - | TRBV6-6 | - | CASSYSGGWAFF | TGTGCCAGCAGTTACTCGGGGGGATGGGCTTTCTTT
TRBJ1-1 | TRBD1 | TRBV2 | many | CASSPVTGSSAFF | TGTGCCAGCAGTCCCGTGACAGGGTCATCGGCTTTCTTT
TRBJ2-2 | TRBD2 | TRBV3-1 | few | CASSQGDSGSSTGELFF | TGTGCCAGCAGCCAAGGTGATAGCGGGAGTAGCACCGGGGAGCTGTTTTTT
TRBJ2-7 | - | TRBV6-2/TRBV6-3 | few | CASTPDGDPMVEKQYF | TGTGCCAGCACCCCCGATGGGGACCCTATGGTTGAAAAGCAGTACTTC
TRBJ1-1 | TRBD1 | TRBV30 | - | CAWSITGDEALF | TGTGCCTGGAGCATTACAGGGGATGAAGCTCTCTTT
TRBJ2-5 | TRBD2 | TRBV20-1 | - | CSQLGGSQETQYF | TGCAGCCAACTGGGGGGGAGCCAAGAGACCCAGTACTTC
TRBJ2-1 | TRBD2 | TRBV11-3 | - | CASSSILAGGPGEQFF | TGTGCCAGCAGCTCCATTCTAGCGGGAGGGCCCGGGGAGCAGTTCTTC
TRBJ1-6 | - | TRBV6-2/TRBV6-3 | - | CASSVQGQSPLHF | TGTGCCAGCAGTGTACAGGGACAATCACCCCTCCACTTT
TRBJ2-3 | TRBD2 | TRBV12-5 | many | CASSLTNLAGEGTDTQYF | TGTGCTAGCAGTCTGACGAACTTAGCGGGAGAGGGAACAGATACGCAGTATTTT
TRBJ2-1 | TRBD2 | TRBV9 | many | CASSAVAGGYYNEQFF | TGTGCCAGCAGCGCTGTAGCGGGAGGTTACTACAATGAGCAGTTCTTC